This T cell receptor (beta chain) derives from a study of cytomegalovirus exposure and HLA in healthy donors. Germline-derived CDR1 and CDR2 are GTSNPN and SVGIG (reference sequence). The CDR3 totals 15 residues. V shed 5 bases and J 4 bases; nucleotides not matched to a gene: 11. About this clone itself: The antigen is undetermined.

The PCR contained 60 Vbeta and 13 Jbeta primers. Assay: immunoSEQ multiplex PCR; the TCRdb copy retains only in-frame clones and omits some. The table has roughly 120,000 clones, more than 75% seen once. Study findings and constraints: Prior analysis indicated that the majority of TCR beta V segments exhibited productivity approximately 90% or approximately 30% of the time. Published work reported that the classifier diagnosed cytomegalovirus status with high specificity and sensitivity.

This chain connects TRBV30 to TRBJ2-1; 7 bases align to TRBD2. Input material: PBMCs. This TCR was sampled from a woman in her fifties or sixties in good health and CMV-seropositive. The CDR3 here is CAWGPLSGLYNEQFF. In DNA form, the CDR3 reads TGTGCCTGGGGCCCGCTTAGCGGGCTATACAATGAGCAGTTCTTC.